Listed below are T cell receptor beta chains from one sample, sequenced in a study of T-cell memory formation after mild COVID-19. TCRdb reanalysed the 5' RACE reads using MiXCR and keeps one entry per CDR3 protein. The sample has 450,000 to 700,000 distinct CDR3 sequences, roughly 18% seen once. The sequenced sample consisted of PBMCs or a T cell subset sorted from them (not recorded which). Receptor source: an adult woman who had mild COVID-19 (a few samples of this study predate the infection). Cell type and time point are not known. The CDR3 runs from the conserved cysteine through the conserved F or W. A D gene is named only where the DNA matches it firmly. Clone size is given for some rows only: seen once, a few or many times, or a class if the clone is expanded.

j_gene	abundance	v_gene	d_gene	CDR3nt	CDR3aa
TRBJ1-2	few	TRBV9	TRBD1	TGTGCCAGCAGCCTCCGAGGACAGGGTGGCTATGGCTACACCTTC	CASSLRGQGGYGYTF
TRBJ2-1	-	TRBV7-8	-	TGTGCCAGCAGCAACCCAAGGGGGAATGAGCAGTTCTTC	CASSNPRGNEQFF
TRBJ2-2	-	TRBV20-1	TRBD1	TGCAGTGCTAGTGTCAGCGGGACAGGGGGCGCCGGGGAGCTGTTTTTT	CSASVSGTGGAGELFF
TRBJ2-2	-	TRBV7-3	-	TGTGCCAGCAGCTTAAAGACAGGCGGGAGCGGGGAGCTGTTTTTT	CASSLKTGGSGELFF
TRBJ1-5	-	TRBV27	-	TGTGCCAGCAAAAGAGCGGGCCAGCCCCAGCATTTT	CASKRAGQPQHF
TRBJ2-5	few	TRBV7-2	TRBD1	TGTGCCAGCAGCCAGGGACAGGTTGTGACCCAGTACTTC	CASSQGQVVTQYF
TRBJ2-5	few	TRBV3-1	TRBD2	TGTGCCAGCAGCGAAAGCGGGGGGGGTATCCAGACCCAGTACTTC	CASSESGGGIQTQYF
TRBJ1-1	-	TRBV5-6	-	TGTGCCAGCAGCTTGTGGGGAATCACTGAAGCTTTCTTT	CASSLWGITEAFF
TRBJ1-1	-	TRBV11-1	-	TGTGCCAGCAGCTATCCGGGACACTCGAACACTGAAGCTTTCTTT	CASSYPGHSNTEAFF
TRBJ2-7	few	TRBV19	-	TGTGCCAGTAGTATTAACGGGGGCCCGGTCTACGAGCAGTACTTC	CASSINGGPVYEQYF
TRBJ2-5	-	TRBV7-6	TRBD2	TGTGCCAGCAGCCCTGGGTTAGCGGGGAGAGAGACCCAGTACTTC	CASSPGLAGRETQYF
TRBJ2-7	-	TRBV12-3/TRBV12-4	-	TGTGCCAGCAGTTCGGGACCCTCTGACTACGAGCAGTACTTC	CASSSGPSDYEQYF
TRBJ2-2	few	TRBV12-3/TRBV12-4	TRBD1	TGTGCCAGCAAACTCAGGACAGGGCGCAACGGGGAGCTGTTTTTT	CASKLRTGRNGELFF
TRBJ2-5	few	TRBV4-2	-	TGTGCCAGCAGCCAAGATCAGGGGAAGCGGTACGAGACCCAGTACTTC	CASSQDQGKRYETQYF
TRBJ2-7	-	TRBV29-1	TRBD2	TGCAGCGTTTCGGGGGGAGCGGCCTACGAGCAGTACTTC	CSVSGGAAYEQYF
TRBJ1-1	-	TRBV4-1	TRBD1	TGCGCCAGCCAAACTGGGACAGGGACCACTGAAGCTTTCTTT	CASQTGTGTTEAFF
TRBJ2-7	few	TRBV28	TRBD2	TGTGCCAGCAGTCCTCTGACTAGCGGAGAGCAGTACTTC	CASSPLTSGEQYF
TRBJ1-1	-	TRBV12-3/TRBV12-4	TRBD1	TGTGCCAGCAGAGACAGGGGTGATAATACTGAAGCTTTCTTT	CASRDRGDNTEAFF
TRBJ2-1	-	TRBV20-1	-	TGCAGTACTCCCGGGGACTCCTACAATGAGCAGTTCTTC	CSTPGDSYNEQFF
TRBJ2-2	-	TRBV5-4	-	TGTGCCAGCAGCTTCGAAGTGCAGGCACTGAACACCGGGGAGCTGTTTTTT	CASSFEVQALNTGELFF
TRBJ1-2	-	TRBV3-1	-	TGTGCCAGCAGCCGGACTGAAAATGGCTACACCTTC	CASSRTENGYTF
TRBJ2-5	few	TRBV5-1	-	TGCGCCAGCAGCTTTGGCAGGGGACAAGAGACCCAGTACTTC	CASSFGRGQETQYF